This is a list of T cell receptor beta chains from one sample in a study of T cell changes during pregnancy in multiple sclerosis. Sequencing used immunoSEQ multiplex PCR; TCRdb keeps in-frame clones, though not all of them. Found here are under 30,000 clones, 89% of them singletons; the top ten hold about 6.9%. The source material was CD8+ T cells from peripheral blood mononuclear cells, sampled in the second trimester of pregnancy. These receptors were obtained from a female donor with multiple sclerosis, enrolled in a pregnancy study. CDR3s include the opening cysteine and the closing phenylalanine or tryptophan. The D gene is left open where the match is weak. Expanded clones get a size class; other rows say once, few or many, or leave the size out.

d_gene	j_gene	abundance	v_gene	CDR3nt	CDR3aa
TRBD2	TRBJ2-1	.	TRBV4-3	TGCGCCAGCAGCCAAGATGGGGTAGCGGGGGACAATGAGCAGTTCTTC	CASSQDGVAGDNEQFF
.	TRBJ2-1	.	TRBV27	TGTGCCAGCAGTTTTAGAGGGAATGAGCAGTTCTTC	CASSFRGNEQFF
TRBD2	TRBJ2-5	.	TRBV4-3	TGCGCCAGCAGCCAAGATGACAGCGGGGGGGCCTTGGGAGAGACCCAGTACTTC	CASSQDDSGGALGETQYF
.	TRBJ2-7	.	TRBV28	TGTGCCAGCAGTTTGCCAGGGGGGTCCTACGAGCAGTACTTC	CASSLPGGSYEQYF
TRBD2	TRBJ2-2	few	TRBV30	TGTGCCTGGAGTACACTAGCGGGATTCGCGAACACCGGGGAGCTGTTTTTT	CAWSTLAGFANTGELFF
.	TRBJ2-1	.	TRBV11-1	TGTGCCAGCAGCTTACCGGGAGAGATGGATGAGCAGTTCTTC	CASSLPGEMDEQFF
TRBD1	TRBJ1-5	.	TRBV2	TGTGCCAGTACGAGGACAGGGGGCAATCAGCCCCAGCATTTT	CASTRTGGNQPQHF
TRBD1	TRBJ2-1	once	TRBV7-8	TGTGCCAGCAGCTTAGCCGCAGGGGGATCCTACAATGAGCAGTTCTTC	CASSLAAGGSYNEQFF
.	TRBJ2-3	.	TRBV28	TGTGCCAGCACCCCTCCCGGGATAGGTACAGATACGCAGTATTTT	CASTPPGIGTDTQYF
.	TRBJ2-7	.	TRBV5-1	TGCGCCAGCAGCCTCCGCGGGATCGACTACGAGCAGTACTTC	CASSLRGIDYEQYF
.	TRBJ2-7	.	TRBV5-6	TGTGCCAGCAGCTTTACCCGTCAGGGAGGCGGGGAGCAGTACTTC	CASSFTRQGGGEQYF
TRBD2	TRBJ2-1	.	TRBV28	TGTGCCAGCAGTTTCCACCCGCGGGAGGGCCTTCACAATGAGCAGTTCTTC	CASSFHPREGLHNEQFF
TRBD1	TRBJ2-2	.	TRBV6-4	TGTGCCAGCAGTGACGGACAGGGGGCCGGGGAGCTGTTTTTT	CASSDGQGAGELFF
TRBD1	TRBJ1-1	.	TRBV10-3	TGTGCCATCAGTGAAAACTTTGACAGGGGCATGAACACTGAAGCTTTCTTT	CAISENFDRGMNTEAFF
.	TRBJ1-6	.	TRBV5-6	TGTGCCAGCAGCTTGGCGATGAGCGGTTCACCCCTCCACTTT	CASSLAMSGSPLHF
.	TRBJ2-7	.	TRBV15	TGTGCCACCAGCCCTTGGACAGACTCCTACGAGCAGTACTTC	CATSPWTDSYEQYF
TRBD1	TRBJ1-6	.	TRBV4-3	TGCGCCAGCAGCCAAGAATGGACAGGGAATTCACCCCTCCACTTT	CASSQEWTGNSPLHF
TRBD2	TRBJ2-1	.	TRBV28	TGTGCCAGCAGTTCTTATGCGGGGGGGTACAATGAGCAGTTCTTC	CASSSYAGGYNEQFF
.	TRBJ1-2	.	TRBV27	TGTGCCAGCAGTTTATCGAAGGGAGCGGGCTATGGCTACACCTTC	CASSLSKGAGYGYTF
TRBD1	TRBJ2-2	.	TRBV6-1	TGTGCCAGCAGGGGACAGGGGGCCACCGGGGAGCTGTTTTTT	CASRGQGATGELFF
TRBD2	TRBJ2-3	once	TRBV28	TGTGCCAGCAGTTCCTTAGCGGGAGGTAGAGATACGCAGTATTTT	CASSSLAGGRDTQYF
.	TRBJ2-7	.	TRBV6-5	TGTGCCAGCAGTCGACGGGACTCTTACGAGCAGTACTTC	CASSRRDSYEQYF
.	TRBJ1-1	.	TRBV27	TGTGCCAGCAGTTTTACAGGGACGAACACTGAAGCTTTCTTT	CASSFTGTNTEAFF
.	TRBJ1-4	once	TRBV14	TGTGCCAGCAGCCAAGGGGGGCAAGCTAATGAAAAACTGTTTTTT	CASSQGGQANEKLFF
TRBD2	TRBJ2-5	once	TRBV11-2	TGTGCCAGCAGCCGACTAGCGCTCGGCCAAGAGACCCAGTACTTC	CASSRLALGQETQYF